The 15 T cell receptor beta chains listed next were all sequenced from one sample in a study of T-cell reconstitution after alpha-beta-depleted transplantation in children. Unique molecular identifiers were used to barcode this TCRbeta library. TCRdb ran MiXCR on the PCR reads and lists one entry per CDR3 protein. Here the sample spans 700,000 to 850,000 distinct CDR3 sequences, roughly 15% being singletons. The source material was PBMCs, mostly from graft donor cells, sampled 360 days after TCRalphabeta/CD19-depleted stem cell transplant. Receptors originate from a male patient aged 10 to 17 who had a stem cell transplant for acute lymphoblastic leukemia, so the T cells may come from the graft donor.

The chain joins TRBV5-1 to TRBJ2-6; 7 bases match TRBD1. CDR3 size: 17 residues. The V segment lost 0 bases and the J segment 2 bases; nucleotides outside the gene matches: 5. Germline CDR1 and CDR2: SGHRS and YFSETQ. CDR3 nucleotide sequence: TGCGCCAGCAGCTTGGACGGGACAGCAACTGGGGCCAACGTCCTGACTTTC. Its translation is CASSLDGTATGANVLTF.

This clonotype was counted many times. This sequence joins TRBV6-5 and TRBJ2-1, with D possibly TRBD2 on 7 matching bases. The CDR3 sequence is 14 residues long. The germline V gene encodes CDR1 MNHEY and CDR2 SVGAGI. V was cut by 2 bases and J by 9 bases, with 14 bases left in between. The CDR3 region is CASSYDGLGGEQFF. The CDR3 region has the DNA TGTGCCAGCAGTTACGACGGACTAGGGGGTGAGCAGTTCTTC.

This clonotype was seen a handful of times. The rearrangement joins TRBV25-1 to TRBJ2-2; D uncertain. CDR3 length: 14 residues. Germline assignment: CDR1 MGHDK and CDR2 SYGVNS. Between the trimmed V and J ends, which lost 5 bases and 1 base, there was a span of 8 bases. DNA of the CDR3: TGTGCCAGCAGTCTGTACGAGAACACCGGGGAGCTGTTTTTT. Translating gives CASSLYENTGELFF. Full variable domain (rest looked up from reference TRBV25-1 and TRBJ2-2): EADIYQTPRYLVIGTGKKITLECSQTMGHDKMYWYQQDPGMELHLIHYSYGVNSTEKGDLSSESTVSRIRTEHFPLTLESARPSHTSQYLCASSLYENTGELFFGEGSRLTVL.

This clonotype came up many times. This rearrangement joins TRBV5-1 to TRBJ2-3; perhaps TRBD2 as D (5 bases). The CDR3 covers 14 residues. Looked up from germline, CDR1 is SGHRS and CDR2 is YFSETQ. Deletions cut 2 bases from V and 6 bases from J, with 13 bases between. CDR3 loop: CASSFSAERDTQYF. As DNA, the CDR3 is TGCGCCAGCAGCTTTTCAGCGGAGCGGGATACGCAGTATTTT.

This clonotype was seen a few times. The CDR3 coding sequence is TGTGCCAGCAGCTTAGAGGACAGATACAATGAGCAGTTCTTC. Translation gives CASSLEDRYNEQFF. The chain combines TRBV13 with TRBJ2-1; D is possibly TRBD1 (6 bases). V was pared by 1 base and J by 4 bases, with 8 bases between. This CDR3 region has 14 residues. The germline V gene encodes CDR1 PRHDT and CDR2 FYEKMQ (reference sequence).

The count of this clonotype is one. This sequence joins TRBV10-3 and TRBJ2-1; TRBD2 aligns across 10 bases. Germline V gene sequence: CDR1 ENHRY, CDR2 SYGVKD. The CDR3 length is 15 residues. The V and J ends lost 5 bases and 10 bases, in that order; junction bases with no gene match: 11. CDR3 sequence reads: CAISRASGRADEQFF. CDR3 coding DNA: TGTGCCATCAGTCGGGCTAGCGGGAGAGCCGACGAGCAGTTCTTC.

The chain joins TRBV29-1 to TRBJ2-1; no reliable D call. Between the trimmed V and J ends, which lost 4 bases and 4 bases, there was a span of 11 bases. Germline V CDR1 and CDR2: SQVTM, ANQGSEA. There are 13 residues in the CDR3. The CDR3 DNA reads as TGCAGCGTTGGCGGCATCGATTACAATGAGCAGTTCTTC. This codes for CSVGGIDYNEQFF.

The chain uses TRBV11-2 and TRBJ2-1; the match to TRBD2 covers 7 bases. Germline V gene sequence: CDR1 SGHAT, CDR2 FQNNGV. V shed 3 bases and J 1 base; nucleotides not matched to a gene: 6. CDR3 length: 16 residues. CDR3 coding DNA: TGTGCCAGCAGCTTGCGCGGGAGTAGGTCCTACAATGAGCAGTTCTTC. Protein: CASSLRGSRSYNEQFF.

The chain uses TRBV19 and TRBJ2-3; TRBD2 is a possible D gene (6 bases). Germline CDR1 is LNHDA and CDR2 is SQIVND (reference sequence). The V end was cut by 3 bases, the J end by 4 bases, with 11 bases between. CDR3 length: 14 residues. CDR3 amino acids: CASSIGASADTQYF. CDR3 nucleotide sequence: TGTGCCAGTAGTATTGGCGCTAGCGCAGATACGCAGTATTTT. Full variable domain (rest looked up from reference TRBV19 and TRBJ2-3): DGGITQSPKYLFRKEGQNVTLSCEQNLNHDAMYWYRQDPGQGLRLIYYSQIVNDFQKGDIAEGYSVSREKKESFPLTVTSAQKNPTAFYLCASSIGASADTQYFGPGTRLTVL.

This clonotype was detected many times. The rearrangement uses TRBV7-3 and TRBJ2-1, with 7 bases lining up with TRBD1. Germline V gene data show CDR1 as SGHTA and CDR2 as FQGTGA. Trimming cost V 5 bases and J 0 bases; bases outside gene matches: 4. The CDR3 is 15 amino acids. Here the CDR3 reads CASSRGQSSYNEQFF. The CDR3 DNA reads TGTGCCAGCAGCCGGGGACAGAGCTCCTACAATGAGCAGTTCTTC.

Only a few counts were recorded for this clonotype. The CDR3 DNA sequence: TGTGCCAGCAGACCGGTAGGGGGGCGCAATCCTGGAGAGACCCAGTACTTC. Its translation is CASRPVGGRNPGETQYF. This chain uses TRBV11-2 with TRBJ2-5; D tentatively fits TRBD1 or TRBD2 (6 bases each). Germline V gene data show CDR1 as SGHAT and CDR2 as FQNNGV. The germline V and J ends were trimmed by 6 bases and 4 bases, with 24 bases remaining between them. The length of the CDR3 is 17 residues.

The sample holds a few counts of this clonotype. The rearrangement joins TRBV4-1 to TRBJ1-1, with D uncertain. Between the trimmed V and J ends, which lost 0 bases and 0 bases, there was a span of 17 bases. Germline loops: CDR1 MGHRA, CDR2 YSYEKL. The CDR3 runs to 18 residues. This chain's CDR3 is CASSQEDNANLMNTEAFF. CDR3 nucleotide sequence: TGCGCCAGCAGCCAAGAAGACAACGCCAACCTTATGAACACTGAAGCTTTCTTT.

This clonotype has just a few counts. This chain joins TRBV6-5 and TRBJ2-7; the match to TRBD2 covers 13 bases. Losses at the gene ends were 0 bases for V and 3 bases for J; bases not matched to a gene: 2. The CDR3 has 16 residues. The germline gives CDR1 MNHEY, CDR2 SVGAGI. Written as DNA, the CDR3 is TGTGCCAGCAGTTACTCAGGGACTAGCGGGGACTACGAGCAGTACTTC. This sequence encodes CASSYSGTSGDYEQYF.

This clonotype turned up a few times. The rearrangement joins TRBV4-1 to TRBJ2-4; 7 nucleotides align to TRBD1. The germline gives CDR1 MGHRA, CDR2 YSYEKL. This CDR3 has 17 residues. Losses at the gene ends were 3 bases for V and 6 bases for J; bases not matched to a gene: 14. The CDR3: CASSQMRTGWAPNIQYF. CDR3 in DNA: TGCGCCAGCAGCCAGATGAGGACAGGTTGGGCCCCAAACATTCAGTACTTC.

This clonotype was observed a few times. V usage is TRBV5-5 and J usage is TRBJ2-3, with D unclear. The length of the CDR3 is 13 residues. V lost 4 bases and J 5 bases, leaving 11 bases between the germline ends. Germline V lookup: CDR1 SGHKS, CDR2 YYEKEE (reference sequence). The CDR3 here is CASSPGAVDTQYF. Written as DNA, the CDR3 is TGTGCCAGCAGCCCCGGCGCGGTAGATACGCAGTATTTT.